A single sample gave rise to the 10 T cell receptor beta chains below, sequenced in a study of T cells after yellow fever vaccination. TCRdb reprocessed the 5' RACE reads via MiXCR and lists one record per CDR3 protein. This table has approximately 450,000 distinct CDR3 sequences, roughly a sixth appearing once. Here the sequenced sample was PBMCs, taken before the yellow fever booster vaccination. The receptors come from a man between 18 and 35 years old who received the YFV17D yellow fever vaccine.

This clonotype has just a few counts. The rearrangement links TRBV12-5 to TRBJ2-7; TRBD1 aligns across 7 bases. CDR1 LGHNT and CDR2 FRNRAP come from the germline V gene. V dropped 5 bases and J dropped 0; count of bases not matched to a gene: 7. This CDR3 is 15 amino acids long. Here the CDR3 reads CASGGTGEYSYEQYF. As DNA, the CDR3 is TGTGCTAGTGGTGGAACAGGGGAGTACTCCTACGAGCAGTACTTC.

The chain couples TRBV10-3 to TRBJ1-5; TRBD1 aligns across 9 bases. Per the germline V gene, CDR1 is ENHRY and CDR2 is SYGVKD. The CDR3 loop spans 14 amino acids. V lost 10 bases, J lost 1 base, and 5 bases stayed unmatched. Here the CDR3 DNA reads TGTGCCACCTGGACAGGGGCGAGCAATCAGCCCCAGCATTTT. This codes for CATWTGASNQPQHF.

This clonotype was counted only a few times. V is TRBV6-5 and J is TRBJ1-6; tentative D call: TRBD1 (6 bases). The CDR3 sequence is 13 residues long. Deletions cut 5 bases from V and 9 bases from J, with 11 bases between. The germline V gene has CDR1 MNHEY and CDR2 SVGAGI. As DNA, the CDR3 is TGTGCCAGCAGTCCCAGGGGAGGTTCACCCCTCCACTTT. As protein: CASSPRGGSPLHF.

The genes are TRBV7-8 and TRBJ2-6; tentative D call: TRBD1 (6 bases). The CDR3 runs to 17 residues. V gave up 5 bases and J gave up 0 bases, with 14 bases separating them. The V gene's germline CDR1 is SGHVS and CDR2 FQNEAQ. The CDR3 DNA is TGTGCCAGCAGCCCAGGGGACACCATCTCTGGGGCCAACGTCCTGACTTTC. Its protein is CASSPGDTISGANVLTF.

The CDR3 coding sequence is TGCGCCAGCAGCTTCGACAGGGGGTGGACTGAAGCTTTCTTT. It codes for CASSFDRGWTEAFF. V usage is TRBV5-1 and J usage is TRBJ1-1, with TRBD1 matching 9 bases. This CDR3 is 14 amino acids long. Per germline, CDR1 SGHRS and CDR2 YFSETQ. Unmatched junction bases numbered 4, after V lost 2 bases and J lost 5 bases.

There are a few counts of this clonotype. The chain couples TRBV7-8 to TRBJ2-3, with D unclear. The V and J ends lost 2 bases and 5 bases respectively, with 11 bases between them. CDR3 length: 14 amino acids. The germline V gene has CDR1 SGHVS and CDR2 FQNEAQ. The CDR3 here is CASSLSRQGDTQYF. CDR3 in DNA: TGTGCCAGCAGCTTAAGCAGGCAAGGAGATACGCAGTATTTT. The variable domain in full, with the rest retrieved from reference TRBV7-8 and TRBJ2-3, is GAGVSQSPRYKVAKRGQDVALRCDPISGHVSLFWYQQALGQGPEFLTYFQNEAQLDKSGLPSDRFFAERPEGSVSTLKIQRTQQEDSAVYLCASSLSRQGDTQYFGPGTRLTVL.

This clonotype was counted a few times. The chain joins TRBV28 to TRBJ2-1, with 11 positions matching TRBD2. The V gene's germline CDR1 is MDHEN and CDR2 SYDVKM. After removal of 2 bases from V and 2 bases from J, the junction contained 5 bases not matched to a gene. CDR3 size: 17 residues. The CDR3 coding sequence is TGTGCCAGCAGTTTAGCCCGTAGCGGGGGGGCCTACAATGAGCAGTTCTTC. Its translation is CASSLARSGGAYNEQFF.

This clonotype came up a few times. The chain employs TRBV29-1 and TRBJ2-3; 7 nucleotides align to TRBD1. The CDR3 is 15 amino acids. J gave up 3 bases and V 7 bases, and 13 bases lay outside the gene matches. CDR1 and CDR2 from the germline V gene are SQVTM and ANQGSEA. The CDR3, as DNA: TGCAGCGGGCGTCTCGACAGGGTAGGGACAGATACGCAGTATTTT. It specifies CSGRLDRVGTDTQYF.

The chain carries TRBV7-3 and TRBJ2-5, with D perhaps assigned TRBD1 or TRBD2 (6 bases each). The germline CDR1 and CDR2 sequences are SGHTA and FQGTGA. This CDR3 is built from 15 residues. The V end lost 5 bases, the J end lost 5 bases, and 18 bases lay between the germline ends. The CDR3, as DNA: TGTGCCAGCAGCCCCACGGCGCTAGGGGGGGAGACCCAGTACTTC. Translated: CASSPTALGGETQYF.

In DNA, the CDR3 is TGCAGCGTTGCAGGGTTCACCGGGGAGCTGTTTTTT. Its translation is CSVAGFTGELFF. This sequence joins TRBV29-1 and TRBJ2-2, with D possibly TRBD1 on 5 matching bases. The CDR3 sequence is 12 residues long. Trimming pared 4 bases from V and 4 bases from J, leaving 7 bases between. Germline V lookup: CDR1 SQVTM, CDR2 ANQGSEA.